The present T cell receptor (beta chain) was sequenced within a study of shared clonotypes between healthy human individuals. Germline V gene lookup returns CDR1 SNHLY and CDR2 FYNNEI. The CDR3 covers 12 residues. Trimming pared 11 bases from V and 10 bases from J, leaving 21 bases between. Only in-frame clones appear in the TCRdb table, and some are missing; sequencing was by immunoSEQ multiplex PCR. The table has over a million clones, 70% to 80% seen once; the top ten hold under 0.65%. This TCR came from a young man in good health. Some clones in this sample may be carry-over from other donors' samples. The chain links TRBV2 to TRBJ2-7, with a possible D match to TRBD2 (7 bases). Material for sequencing was memory CD4+ T cells from PBMCs. Subset: CD45RA-negative fraction. The CDR3 DNA follows: TGTGCCGGCCGGGCGGGGGCCCACTTCCAGTACTTC. It translates to CAGRAGAHFQYF. Combining the CDR3 with reference TRBV2 and TRBJ2-7 gives the whole variable domain EPEVTQTPSHQVTQMGQEVILRCVPISNHLYFYWYRQILGQKVEFLVSFYNNEISEKSEIFDDQFSVERPDGSNFTLKIRSTKLEDSAMYFCAGRAGAHFQYFGPGTRLTVT.